This T cell receptor (beta chain) originates from a study of T cells in Graves' hyperthyroidism and ophthalmopathy. RNA transcripts gave rise to amplified TCR beta CDR3 regions. In the first-round RT-PCR of the TCR CDR3, the HTBI primer set was used. TCRdb recomputed calls from the multiplex PCR reads with MiXCR, one row per CDR3 protein. The sample carries 500,000 to 600,000 distinct CDR3 sequences, approximately 16% recorded once. This clonotype was seen repeatedly, ten times or more. V was clipped by 5 bases and J by 7 bases, with 11 bases between them. This CDR3 is built from 12 residues. Patients were aged 18 to 65, had disease duration under 2 months, and had newly diagnosed hyperthyroidism.

The specimen was blood. The receptor was derived from a woman aged 18-30 years with Graves' hyperthyroidism. The V gene is TRBV12-3 or TRBV12-4, the J gene TRBJ1-1; D unresolved. DNA of the CDR3: TGTGCCAGCAGTCTCTTCGGGAGTGAAGCTTTCTTT. Amino acid sequence: CASSLFGSEAFF.